This is a list of T cell receptor beta chains from one sample in a study of T cell responses to AZD1222 COVID-19 vaccine. TCRdb's copy holds only in-frame clones and misses some; the assay was immunoSEQ multiplex PCR. The sample has approximately 120,000 clones; roughly 87% are singletons. The starting material was peripheral blood, obtained on day 0 of AZD1222 vaccination. Receptor source: an adult in good health. Each CDR3 is given with its conserved first and last residue. The order of the fields is V gene, CDR3 protein.

TRBV7-2,CASSPTGRSQYF
TRBV7-9,CASSSPGGYEQYF
TRBV5-1,CASSLFSGTYGYTF
TRBV6-5,CASSRDRGGNEKLFF
TRBV5-1,CASSSIAGVGTGELFF
TRBV28,CASRVAGATNEKLFF
TRBV5-4,CASSFGATYEQYF
TRBV5-4,CASSWFGGANVLTF
TRBV2,CASSRRDSSYEQYF
TRBV7-2,CASKVGQSGNYEQYF
TRBV18,CASSPPDRPLLGYGYTF
TRBV3-1/TRBV3-2,CASSQDRENTEAFF
TRBV2,CASSEQVNSPLHF
TRBV7-2,CASSSSRDRVGEKLFF
TRBV5-6,CASSAINGLKDTEAFF
TRBV18,CASSSGTEETQYF
TRBV19,CASSIGAGVTEAFF
TRBV7-2,CASSTRDSINQPQHF
TRBV3-1/TRBV3-2,CASSQQWRTNSPLHF
TRBV19,CASSTSGLRGQETQYF
TRBV11-2,CASSLRGRGVAEAFF
TRBV3-1/TRBV3-2,CASSQDPQGRSPLHF
TRBV19,CASNRADSPLHF
TRBV27,CASRLEKLFF
TRBV27,CASSLYRGGNQPQHF
TRBV11-2,CASSHETTGLDEKLFF
TRBV3-1/TRBV3-2,CASSRGLDQPQHF
TRBV27,CASSVTGAFYNSPLHF
TRBV10-1,CASSETGQGLDEQYF
TRBV2,CASETPRNTEAFF
TRBV5-4,CASSPGIAGDTGELFF
TRBV6-5,CASSQTGDVDGYTF
TRBV4-2,CASSQWRWDRSVDTEAFF
TRBV30,CAWSIISDTQYF
TRBV30,CAWSTRTGWNQPQHF
TRBV2,CASIPQGVSYEQYF
TRBV9,CASRVGTSGGGTQYF
TRBV19,CASSTTGAYEQYF
TRBV7-2,CASSLAGSVPQPQHF
TRBV5-4,CASSLWSDRNEQFF
TRBV6-5,CASTPGGGTGELFF
TRBV5-4,CASSLDRVNEQFF
TRBV18,CASSDQVSEDGYTF
TRBV7-2,CASGQGSSGNTIYF
TRBV2,CASSEVSRGQPQHF
TRBV5-7,CASSGDWIFGEDTQYF
TRBV3-1/TRBV3-2,CASSQDLGLGQPQHF
TRBV4-1,CASSQERDSLNYGYTF
TRBV7-2,CASSLVNEKLFF
TRBV3-1/TRBV3-2,CASSKTGSHYEQYF
TRBV7-2,CASSLGTGRGNQPQHF
TRBV5-4,CASSSASGDYNEQFF
TRBV27,CASSQRRTAEAFF
TRBV6-2/TRBV6-3,CASSLTSGGADTQYF
TRBV5-4,CASSAGQAQAFDEQYF
TRBV7-9,CASSLGNGEQFF
TRBV7-2,CASSLTAAKNIQYF
TRBV4-3,CASSPHVEGTSGGETQYF
TRBV7-9,CASSPGAGEAFF